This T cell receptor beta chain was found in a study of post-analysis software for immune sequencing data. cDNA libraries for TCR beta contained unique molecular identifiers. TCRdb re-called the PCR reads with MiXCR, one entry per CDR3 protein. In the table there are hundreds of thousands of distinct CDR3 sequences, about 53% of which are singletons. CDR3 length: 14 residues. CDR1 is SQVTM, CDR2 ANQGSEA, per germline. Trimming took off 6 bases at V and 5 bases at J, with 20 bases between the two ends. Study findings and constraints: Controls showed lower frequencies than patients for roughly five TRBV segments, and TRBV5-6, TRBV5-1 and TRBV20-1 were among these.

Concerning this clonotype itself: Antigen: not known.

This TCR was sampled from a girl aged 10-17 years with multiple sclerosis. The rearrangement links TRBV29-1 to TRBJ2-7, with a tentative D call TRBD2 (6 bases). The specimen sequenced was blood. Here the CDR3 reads CSVGKVLARDEQYF. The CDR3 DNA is TGCAGCGTGGGGAAAGTACTAGCCCGAGACGAGCAGTACTTC.